These 30 T cell receptor beta chains share one sample of origin, sequenced in a study of long-term antiretroviral therapy in people with HIV. Run at survey level, the immunoSEQ assay was version v3.0. TCRdb keeps only in-frame clones here, not all; method: immunoSEQ multiplex PCR. Among 25,000 to 30,000 clones, roughly 93% were seen once, and the ten largest hold about 9.4%. The sequencing used unsorted PBMCs, collected 6.2 years after starting antiretroviral therapy. The receptors were sampled from a man aged 35-49 years with HIV.

In this sample, this clone turned up a few times. The chain carries TRBV14 and TRBJ1-3; no clear D gene. Trimming shortened V by 0 bases and J by 0 bases, and 12 bases separated the two germline ends. Germline V gene data show CDR1 as SGHDN and CDR2 as FVKESK. CDR3 size: 17 residues. The CDR3 DNA reads as TGTGCCAGCAGCCAAGAAGTTGGCACGAGCTCTGGAAACACCATATATTTT. It yields the protein CASSQEVGTSSGNTIYF.

The chain recombines TRBV5-1 with TRBJ2-1, with 7 nucleotides matching TRBD2. Germline CDR1 is SGHRS and CDR2 is YFSETQ. This CDR3 is built from 15 residues. The V segment lost 7 bases and the J segment 4 bases; nucleotides outside the gene matches: 11. The CDR3 DNA follows: TGCGCCAGCGCCACCGGGACTATCGATTACAATGAGCAGTTCTTC. Protein: CASATGTIDYNEQFF.

The chain recombines TRBV5-1 with TRBJ2-1; a weak D match, TRBD1 (5 bases). V lost 0 bases and J lost 4, with 11 bases in between. This CDR3 contains 15 residues. Germline assignment: CDR1 SGHRS and CDR2 YFSETQ. This CDR3 is CASSLDGASYNEQFF. CDR3 coding DNA: TGCGCCAGCAGCTTGGATGGGGCCTCTTACAATGAGCAGTTCTTC.

The chain employs TRBV5-6 and TRBJ2-5, with D unclear. CDR3 length: 11 amino acids. V was shortened by 5 bases and J by 7 bases, with 9 bases between the two germline ends. The germline gives CDR1 SGHDT, CDR2 YYEEEE. The CDR3 reads CASSFRGTQYF. The CDR3 coding sequence is TGTGCCAGCAGTTTTCGCGGGACCCAGTACTTC.

The chain carries TRBV19 and TRBJ2-2; 9 bases are shared with TRBD1. With 5 bases clipped from V and 4 bases from J, the junction kept 5 bases outside the gene matches. The CDR3 is 15 residues long. Germline V CDR1 and CDR2: LNHDA, SQIVND (reference sequence). In DNA, the CDR3 is TGTGCCAGTAGTCGGGACAGGGTTCGCACCGGGGAGCTGTTTTTT. It specifies CASSRDRVRTGELFF.

The rearrangement uses TRBV4-2 and TRBJ2-3; TRBD2 agrees at 7 bases. Germline CDR1 reads LGHNA; CDR2 reads YNFKEQ. The CDR3 is made up of 16 amino acids. The ends lost 1 base at V and 3 bases at J; junction bases unmatched: 7. CDR3 protein: CASSQGSGDPTDTQYF. The CDR3, as DNA: TGTGCCAGCAGCCAAGGGAGCGGGGATCCGACAGATACGCAGTATTTT.

The V and J genes are TRBV6-6 and TRBJ2-1, with 9 bases lining up with TRBD2. V trimming: 6 bases; J trimming: 7 bases; junction bases outside the gene matches: 10. This CDR3 is built from 15 residues. The germline V gene has CDR1 MNHNY and CDR2 SVGAGI (reference sequence). CDR3 nucleotide sequence: TGTGCCAGCAGGGGGATAGCGGGAGTTTTTAATGAGCAGTTCTTC. Protein sequence: CASRGIAGVFNEQFF.

This clone was seen only a few times. The chain is built from TRBV6-1 and TRBJ2-7; D ambiguous. The V gene's germline CDR1 is MNHNS and CDR2 SASEGT. Trimming pared 6 bases from V and 0 bases from J, leaving 15 bases between. This CDR3 spans 15 amino acids. The CDR3 DNA sequence: TGTGCCAGCAGATCGCCTCCTCATTTCTCCTACGAGCAGTACTTC. Protein: CASRSPPHFSYEQYF.

V usage is TRBV30 and J usage is TRBJ2-2; D not certain. V was clipped by 4 bases and J by 2 bases, with 11 bases between them. Germline-derived CDR1 and CDR2 are GTSNPN and SVGIG (reference sequence). The CDR3 spans 14 residues. CDR3: CAWKRTPNTGELFF. The DNA of the CDR3 is TGTGCCTGGAAACGGACGCCCAACACCGGGGAGCTGTTTTTT.

V is TRBV6-4 and J is TRBJ2-3, with D possibly being TRBD1 or TRBD2 (5 bases each). The CDR3 loop spans 15 amino acids. Germline V CDR1 and CDR2: MRHNA, SNTAGT. V dropped 0 bases and J dropped 2 bases, with 9 bases sitting between them. The CDR3 protein is CASSDSRGDTDTQYF. The CDR3, as DNA: TGTGCCAGCAGTGACTCACGGGGCGACACAGATACGCAGTATTTT.

The chain joins TRBV4-3 to TRBJ2-3; 7 bases match TRBD2. Germline CDR1 reads LGHNA; CDR2 reads YSLEER. The CDR3 is 15 residues long. Trimming removed 3 bases from V and 3 bases from J; junction bases left unmatched: 6. CDR3 DNA sequence: TGCGCCAGCAGCCATCCTGAGGGAGGGACAGATACGCAGTATTTT. This gives the protein CASSHPEGGTDTQYF.

This chain uses TRBV2 with TRBJ1-1; D not certain. V dropped 0 bases and J dropped 4 bases, with 18 bases sitting between them. The CDR3 is 17 residues long. The V gene's germline CDR1 is SNHLY and CDR2 FYNNEI. CDR3 protein: CASSEAEAPNLGTEAFF. DNA for the CDR3: TGTGCCAGCAGTGAAGCAGAGGCCCCCAACTTGGGCACTGAAGCTTTCTTT.

The J gene is TRBJ2-7, the V gene TRBV7-9; D possibly corresponds to TRBD1 (5 bases). The ends were cut back, 4 bases at V and 7 bases at J, with 17 bases in the middle. This CDR3 has 14 amino acids. The V gene's germline CDR1 is SEHNR and CDR2 FQNEAQ (reference sequence). The CDR3 sequence: CASSSDTLPAEQYF. DNA for the CDR3: TGTGCCAGCAGCTCGGACACACTCCCAGCAGAGCAGTACTTC.

This clone was seen once. The chain recombines TRBV6-5 with TRBJ1-1; no firm D call. The CDR3 spans 11 residues. Trimming left V 10 bases short and J 4 bases short, with 10 bases between. The V gene's germline CDR1 is MNHEY and CDR2 SVGAGI. The CDR3 loop is CATSSLTEAFF. CDR3 nucleotide sequence: TGTGCCACCTCTTCCCTCACTGAAGCTTTCTTT.

The chain links TRBV7-9 to TRBJ1-2; 7 nucleotides line up with TRBD1. The CDR3 runs to 13 residues. CDR1 and CDR2 (germline): SEHNR, FQNEAQ (reference sequence). Trimming cost V 7 bases and J 2 bases; bases outside gene matches: 4. The CDR3, as DNA: TGTGCCAGCACCCCAGGGGGGAACTATGGCTACACCTTC. Protein product: CASTPGGNYGYTF.

The V and J genes are TRBV6-5 and TRBJ2-3; 8 bases are shared with TRBD1. The CDR3 is 16 amino acids. The germline CDR1 and CDR2 sequences are MNHEY and SVGAGI. V lost 4 bases, J lost 3 bases, and 9 bases stayed unmatched. The CDR3 spells CASSSRTGIGTDTQYF. CDR3 bases: TGTGCCAGCAGTTCACGGACAGGGATTGGGACAGATACGCAGTATTTT.

The chain couples TRBV30 to TRBJ2-5; D ambiguous. Trimming shortened V by 0 bases and J by 4 bases, and 6 bases separated the two germline ends. The V gene's germline CDR1 is GTSNPN and CDR2 SVGIG (reference sequence). The CDR3 sequence is 12 residues long. The CDR3 bases are TGTGCCTGGAGTGTAGGCGGAGAGACCCAGTACTTC. Translated: CAWSVGGETQYF.

The chain is built from TRBV6-6 and TRBJ1-4; no definite D call. V was pared by 0 bases and J by 7 bases, with 6 bases between. The CDR3 has 13 amino acids. Germline values: CDR1 MNHNY, CDR2 SVGAGI (reference sequence). The CDR3 DNA reads as TGTGCCAGCAGTTACTCCCCCAGTGAAAAACTGTTTTTT. It codes for CASSYSPSEKLFF.

V gene TRBV2 combines with J gene TRBJ2-3; tentative D call: TRBD1 (7 bases). Trimming shortened V by 4 bases and J by 4 bases, and 12 bases separated the two germline ends. This CDR3 region has 14 residues. The germline gives CDR1 SNHLY, CDR2 FYNNEI. This chain's CDR3 is CASSVTRGPDTQYF. The CDR3 nucleotides are TGTGCCAGCAGTGTGACTAGGGGGCCAGATACGCAGTATTTT.

DNA for the CDR3: TGTGCCAGCAGCTTCAACACTGAAGCTTTCTTT. It encodes CASSFNTEAFF. This rearrangement joins TRBV5-6 to TRBJ1-1; no clear D. This CDR3 has 11 residues. Germline lookup yields CDR1 SGHDT and CDR2 YYEEEE. The V gene lost 2 bases and the J gene lost 2 bases, with 1 base spanning the gap.

The V gene is TRBV7-9, the J gene TRBJ2-7; TRBD1 matches 12 bases. The CDR3 has 15 amino acids. Germline CDR1 SEHNR, CDR2 FQNEAQ (reference sequence). J gave up 4 bases and V 5 bases, and 6 bases lay outside the gene matches. The CDR3, as DNA: TGTGCCAGCAGCGGCGGGGGACAGGGGGCTTACGAGCAGTACTTC. Translated, it gives CASSGGGQGAYEQYF.

This chain joins TRBV27 and TRBJ2-2; 8 bases are shared with TRBD2. The trim removed 8 bases at V and 3 bases at J, leaving 11 bases unmatched. Germline V gene data show CDR1 as MNHEY and CDR2 as SMNVEV (reference sequence). The CDR3 is 16 residues long. DNA for the CDR3: TGTGCCAGCCATCCCGGGTGGCGGGAGGACACCGGGGAGCTGTTTTTT. Translating it yields CASHPGWREDTGELFF.

This chain's CDR3 is CASSVGQGYSGANVLTF. The CDR3 DNA reads TGTGCCAGTAGTGTGGGACAGGGTTACTCTGGGGCCAACGTCCTGACTTTC. The V gene is TRBV19, the J gene TRBJ2-6; 9 bases are shared with TRBD1. This CDR3 is 17 amino acids long. The germline gives CDR1 LNHDA, CDR2 SQIVND (reference sequence). J lost 0 bases, V lost 5 bases, and 5 bases had no gene match.

This chain connects TRBV9 to TRBJ1-2; 7 bases are shared with TRBD1. The CDR3 has 14 amino acids. The ends lost 4 bases at V and 4 bases at J; junction bases unmatched: 7. CDR1 and CDR2 (germline): SGDLS, YYNGEE. The CDR3 reads CASSPRGDSYGYTF. CDR3 bases: TGTGCCAGCAGCCCCCGGGGGGACAGCTATGGCTACACCTTC.

The V call is TRBV19, the J call TRBJ1-5, with D hard to call. Germline V gene data show CDR1 as LNHDA and CDR2 as SQIVND (reference sequence). The CDR3 spans 16 residues. The V and J ends lost 10 bases and 2 bases respectively, with 21 bases between them. Here the CDR3 reads CATESSRRIGNQPQHF. The CDR3, as DNA: TGTGCCACCGAGTCGAGTAGGAGAATAGGCAATCAGCCCCAGCATTTT. Full variable domain (missing parts from reference TRBV19 and TRBJ1-5): DGGITQSPKYLFRKEGQNVTLSCEQNLNHDAMYWYRQDPGQGLRLIYYSQIVNDFQKGDIAEGYSVSREKKESFPLTVTSAQKNPTAFYLCATESSRRIGNQPQHFGDGTRLSIL.

The chain carries TRBV6-6 and TRBJ1-1, with a weak D call TRBD1 (6 bases). Germline lookup yields CDR1 MNHNY and CDR2 SVGAGI (reference sequence). V was trimmed by 7 bases and J by 4 bases, leaving 16 bases between them. This CDR3 is built from 14 residues. CDR3 sequence reads: CASNPSGVGTEAFF. The CDR3, as DNA: TGTGCCAGCAACCCCTCAGGGGTGGGCACTGAAGCTTTCTTT.

J is TRBJ2-5 and V is TRBV28, with D hard to call. V lost 2 bases and J lost 12, with 10 bases in between. This CDR3 is 11 amino acids long. Germline CDR1 is MDHEN and CDR2 is SYDVKM. CDR3 in amino acids: CASSLGDSKYF. The CDR3 DNA is TGTGCCAGCAGTTTAGGGGATTCAAAGTACTTC.

The chain couples TRBV7-8 to TRBJ2-3; 9 positions match TRBD2. CDR3 length: 16 residues. Germline trimming cut 3 bases from V and 3 bases from J; bases unmatched to any gene: 7. The germline gives CDR1 SGHVS, CDR2 FQNEAQ. The CDR3 sequence is CASSLTSGWGTDTQYF. The CDR3 nucleotides are TGTGCCAGCAGCTTGACTAGCGGATGGGGGACAGATACGCAGTATTTT.

This clone turned up a few times. The rearrangement joins TRBV4-3 to TRBJ2-7; D is ambiguous. The germline V gene encodes CDR1 LGHNA and CDR2 YSLEER. The CDR3 totals 14 residues. Trimming removed 4 bases from V and 5 bases from J, with 15 bases in between. CDR3 sequence: CASSPPGRIHEQYF. The CDR3 DNA is TGCGCCAGCAGCCCACCTGGACGGATCCACGAGCAGTACTTC.

The chain is built from TRBV4-3 and TRBJ2-7; no clear D. Deletions cut 1 base from V and 2 bases from J, with 18 bases between. This CDR3 is built from 17 residues. Looked up from germline, CDR1 is LGHNA and CDR2 is YSLEER. The CDR3 region has the DNA TGCGCCAGCAGCCAAGGAATTTCGTCTTTACGTCCCTACGAGCAGTACTTC. This translates into CASSQGISSLRPYEQYF.